These T cell receptor beta chains were read from a single sample in a study of identical twins. TCRdb called the 5' RACE reads again in MiXCR, with one record for every CDR3 protein. The table has approximately 690,000 distinct CDR3 sequences, approximately 6% seen once; the top ten hold under 2%. Sequencing was done on a sample of naive T cells sorted from blood. The receptors originated from a man between 18 and 35 years old in good health. CDR3s include the opening cysteine and the closing phenylalanine or tryptophan. A row's size may be missing; if present it is once, few, many or a size class.

size: -; V: TRBV6-1; CDR3: CAIRDRGNYGYTF
size: few; V: TRBV15; CDR3: CATSTTGVGTDTQYF
size: many; V: TRBV28; CDR3: CASSPDGGRQFF
size: -; V: TRBV27; CDR3: CASSLSGSSNEQFF
size: -; V: TRBV7-9; CDR3: CASSLIPSGKDEQFF
size: -; V: TRBV7-2; CDR3: CASSFVSVTGNTIYF
size: many; V: TRBV5-1; CDR3: CASSSLRRQGGQETQYF
size: -; V: TRBV11-2; CDR3: CASSSHQTGGEAFF
size: many; V: TRBV29-1; CDR3: CSVVASVWTQYF
size: -; V: TRBV10-3; CDR3: CAISETDRGNTGELFF
size: -; V: TRBV18; CDR3: CASSQPTYEQYF
size: -; V: TRBV5-6; CDR3: CASSFSQGPPQETQYF
size: -; V: TRBV24-1; CDR3: CATSDGGRAGEQFF
size: few; V: TRBV7-9; CDR3: CASSPVGEPNQPQHF
size: many; V: TRBV6-5; CDR3: CASSYMRNRGYGYTF
size: -; V: TRBV28; CDR3: CASNEASGYNEQFF
size: once; V: TRBV12-3/TRBV12-4; CDR3: CASRGSTGVTYEQYF
size: -; V: TRBV6-1; CDR3: CASRSTLGLAGGSGNEQFF
size: few; V: TRBV14; CDR3: CASSIGTSGSQINEQFF
size: many; V: TRBV29-1; CDR3: CSVISGSDGYTF
size: few; V: TRBV12-3/TRBV12-4; CDR3: CASSSPRGNAETQYF
size: many; V: TRBV29-1; CDR3: CSVGTSNADTQYF
size: -; V: TRBV6-2/TRBV6-3; CDR3: CASTPGRNTEAFF
size: many; V: TRBV29-1; CDR3: CSGEGITDTQYF
size: few; V: TRBV25-1; CDR3: CASSERLDETQYF
size: few; V: TRBV7-9; CDR3: CASSPWGGSEAFF
size: many; V: TRBV10-3; CDR3: CAISESLTTGANVLTF
size: -; V: TRBV18; CDR3: CASSPAGDYGYTF
size: many; V: TRBV12-3/TRBV12-4; CDR3: CASSFSSGGTDTQYF
size: -; V: TRBV5-1; CDR3: CASSYPPGEQFF
size: many; V: TRBV4-3; CDR3: CASSQDPGYGPDTQYF
size: many; V: TRBV11-1; CDR3: CASSLMRPSGRVVETQYF
size: -; V: TRBV9; CDR3: CASSVEFWAGSANVLTF
size: many; V: TRBV10-3; CDR3: CAISESLRGTDTQYF
size: many; V: TRBV5-1; CDR3: CASSTYGTGIEQYF
size: many; V: TRBV27; CDR3: CASSLWQGEHEQYF
size: few; V: TRBV12-3/TRBV12-4; CDR3: CASSLGPRGGSLRDNEQFF
size: -; V: TRBV6-2/TRBV6-3; CDR3: CASSFTMKYRTTNEKLFF
size: few; V: TRBV3-1; CDR3: CASSAFETGELFF
size: many; V: TRBV12-3/TRBV12-4; CDR3: CASILSDSFHTEAFF
size: -; V: TRBV3-1; CDR3: CASSQEDQGRFF
size: few; V: TRBV12-3/TRBV12-4; CDR3: CASSLSGSWNF
size: -; V: TRBV18; CDR3: CASSGAGGDTQYF
size: few; V: TRBV12-3/TRBV12-4; CDR3: CASPQAGEMTEQYF
size: -; V: TRBV3-1; CDR3: CASSQGSGDTQYF
size: many; V: TRBV12-3/TRBV12-4; CDR3: CASSHLQETQYF
size: many; V: TRBV29-1; CDR3: CSVSSSGNTIYF
size: many; V: TRBV29-1; CDR3: CSVEAGTGGYTF
size: -; V: TRBV6-2/TRBV6-3; CDR3: CASSYGTSSSGANVLTF
size: -; V: TRBV28; CDR3: CASSVNIYEQYF
size: many; V: TRBV10-1; CDR3: CAPVGWKNIQYF
size: -; V: TRBV28; CDR3: CASRTTYEQYF
size: -; V: TRBV6-5; CDR3: CASSYTHDYRPYNEQFF
size: many; V: TRBV20-1; CDR3: CSAPPPGTHYGYTF
size: few; V: TRBV27; CDR3: CASSLHRGTGLDKNIQYF